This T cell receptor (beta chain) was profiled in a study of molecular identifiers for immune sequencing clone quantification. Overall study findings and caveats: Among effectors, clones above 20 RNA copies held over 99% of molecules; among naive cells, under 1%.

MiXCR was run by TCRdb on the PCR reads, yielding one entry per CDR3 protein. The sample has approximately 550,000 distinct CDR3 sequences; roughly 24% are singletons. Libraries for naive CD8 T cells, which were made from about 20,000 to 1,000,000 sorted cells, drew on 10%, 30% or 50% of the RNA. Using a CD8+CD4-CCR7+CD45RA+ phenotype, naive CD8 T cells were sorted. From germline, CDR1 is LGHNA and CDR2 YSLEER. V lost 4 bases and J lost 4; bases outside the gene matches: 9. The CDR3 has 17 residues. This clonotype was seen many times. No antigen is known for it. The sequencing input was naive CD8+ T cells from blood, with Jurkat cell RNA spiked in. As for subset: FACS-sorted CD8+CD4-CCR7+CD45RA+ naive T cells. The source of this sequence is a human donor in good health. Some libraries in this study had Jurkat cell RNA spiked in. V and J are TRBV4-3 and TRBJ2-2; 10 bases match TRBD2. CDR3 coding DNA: TGCGCCAGCAGCCGATCTAGCGGGAGCGGGATCACCGGGGAGCTGTTTTTT. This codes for CASSRSSGSGITGELFF.